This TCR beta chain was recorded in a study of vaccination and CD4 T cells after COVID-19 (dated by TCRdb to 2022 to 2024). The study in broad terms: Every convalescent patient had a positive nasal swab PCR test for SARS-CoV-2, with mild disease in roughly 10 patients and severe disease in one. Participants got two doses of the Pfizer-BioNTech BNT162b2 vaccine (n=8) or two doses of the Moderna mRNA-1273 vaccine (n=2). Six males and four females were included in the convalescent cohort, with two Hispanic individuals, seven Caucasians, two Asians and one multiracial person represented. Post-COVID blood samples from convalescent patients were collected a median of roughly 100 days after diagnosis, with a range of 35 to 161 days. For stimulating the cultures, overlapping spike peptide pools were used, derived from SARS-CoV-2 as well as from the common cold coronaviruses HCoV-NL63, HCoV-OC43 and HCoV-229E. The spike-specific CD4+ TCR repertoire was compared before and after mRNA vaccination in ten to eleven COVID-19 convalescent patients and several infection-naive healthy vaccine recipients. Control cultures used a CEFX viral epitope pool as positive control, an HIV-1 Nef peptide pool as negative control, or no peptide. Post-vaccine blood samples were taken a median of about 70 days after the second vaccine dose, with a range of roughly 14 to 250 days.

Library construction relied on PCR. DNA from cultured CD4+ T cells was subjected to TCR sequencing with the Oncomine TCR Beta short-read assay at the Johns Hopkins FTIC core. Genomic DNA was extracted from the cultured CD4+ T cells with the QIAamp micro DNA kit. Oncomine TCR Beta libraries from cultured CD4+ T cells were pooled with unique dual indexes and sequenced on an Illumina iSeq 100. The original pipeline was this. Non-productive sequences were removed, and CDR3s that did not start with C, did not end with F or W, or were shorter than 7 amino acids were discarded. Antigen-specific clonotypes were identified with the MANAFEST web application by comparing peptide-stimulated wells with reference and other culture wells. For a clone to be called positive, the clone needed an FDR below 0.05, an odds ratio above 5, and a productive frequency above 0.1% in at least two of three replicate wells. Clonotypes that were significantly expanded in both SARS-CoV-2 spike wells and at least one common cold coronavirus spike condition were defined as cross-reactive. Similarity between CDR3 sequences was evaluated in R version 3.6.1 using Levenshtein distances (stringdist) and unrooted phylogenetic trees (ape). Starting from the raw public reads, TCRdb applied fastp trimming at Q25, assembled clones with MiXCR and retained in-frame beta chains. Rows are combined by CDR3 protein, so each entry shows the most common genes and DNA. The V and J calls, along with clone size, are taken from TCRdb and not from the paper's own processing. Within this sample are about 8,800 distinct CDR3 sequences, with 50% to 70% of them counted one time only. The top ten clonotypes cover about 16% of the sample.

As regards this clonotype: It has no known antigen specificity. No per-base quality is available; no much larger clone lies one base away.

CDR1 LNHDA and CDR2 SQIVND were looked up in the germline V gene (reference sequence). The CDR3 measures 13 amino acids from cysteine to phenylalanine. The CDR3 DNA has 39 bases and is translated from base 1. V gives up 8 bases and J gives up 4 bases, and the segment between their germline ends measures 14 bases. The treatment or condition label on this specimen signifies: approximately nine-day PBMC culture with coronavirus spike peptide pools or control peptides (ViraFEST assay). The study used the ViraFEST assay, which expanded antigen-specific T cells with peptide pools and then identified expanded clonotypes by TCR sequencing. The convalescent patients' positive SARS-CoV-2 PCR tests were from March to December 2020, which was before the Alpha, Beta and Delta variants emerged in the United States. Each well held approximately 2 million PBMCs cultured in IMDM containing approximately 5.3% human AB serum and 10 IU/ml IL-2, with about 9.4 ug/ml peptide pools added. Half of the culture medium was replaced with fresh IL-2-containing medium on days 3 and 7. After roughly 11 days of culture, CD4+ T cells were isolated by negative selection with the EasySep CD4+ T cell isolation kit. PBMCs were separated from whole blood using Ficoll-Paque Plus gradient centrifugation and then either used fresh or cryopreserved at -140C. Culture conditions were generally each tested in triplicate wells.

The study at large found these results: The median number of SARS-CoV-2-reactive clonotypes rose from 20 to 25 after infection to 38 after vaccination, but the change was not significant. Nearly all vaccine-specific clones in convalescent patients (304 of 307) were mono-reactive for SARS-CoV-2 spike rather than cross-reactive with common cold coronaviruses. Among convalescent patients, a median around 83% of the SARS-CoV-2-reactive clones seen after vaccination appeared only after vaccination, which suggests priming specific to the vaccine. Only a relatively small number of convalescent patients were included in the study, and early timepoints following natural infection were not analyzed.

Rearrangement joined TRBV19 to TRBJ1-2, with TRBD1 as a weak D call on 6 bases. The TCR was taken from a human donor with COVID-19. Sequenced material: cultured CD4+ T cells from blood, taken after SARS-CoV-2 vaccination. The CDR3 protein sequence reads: CASLEKTGYGYTF. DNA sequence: TGTGCCAGTCTCGAAAAGACAGGCTATGGCTACACCTTC.